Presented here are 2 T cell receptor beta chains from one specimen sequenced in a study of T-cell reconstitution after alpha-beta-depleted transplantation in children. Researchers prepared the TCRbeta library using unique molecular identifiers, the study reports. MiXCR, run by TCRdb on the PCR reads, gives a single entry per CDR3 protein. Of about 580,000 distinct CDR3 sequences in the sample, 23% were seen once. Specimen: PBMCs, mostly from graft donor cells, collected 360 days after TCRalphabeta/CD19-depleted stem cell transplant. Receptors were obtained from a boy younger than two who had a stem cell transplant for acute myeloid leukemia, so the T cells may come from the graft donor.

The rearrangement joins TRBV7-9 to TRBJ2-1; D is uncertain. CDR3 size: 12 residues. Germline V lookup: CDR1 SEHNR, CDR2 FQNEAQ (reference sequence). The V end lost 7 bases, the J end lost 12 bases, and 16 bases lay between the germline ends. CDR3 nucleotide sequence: TGTGCCAGCAACACTGTCCAGTGGGGGCAGTTCTTC. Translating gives CASNTVQWGQFF.

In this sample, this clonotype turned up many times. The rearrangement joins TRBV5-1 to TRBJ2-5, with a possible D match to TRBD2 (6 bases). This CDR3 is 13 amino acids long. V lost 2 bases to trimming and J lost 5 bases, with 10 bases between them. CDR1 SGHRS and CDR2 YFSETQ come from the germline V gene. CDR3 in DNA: TGCGCCAGCAGCTTCGGGAGTTCGGAGACCCAGTACTTC. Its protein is CASSFGSSETQYF. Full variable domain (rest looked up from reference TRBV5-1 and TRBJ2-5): KAGVTQTPRYLIKTRGQQVTLSCSPISGHRSVSWYQQTPGQGLQFLFEYFSETQRNKGNFPGRFSGRQFSNSRSEMNVSTLELGDSALYLCASSFGSSETQYFGPGTRLLVL.